A single sample is the source of the 5 T cell receptor beta chains below, sequenced in a study of blood T cell repertoires in COVID-19. Sequenced by immunoSEQ multiplex PCR; TCRdb stores in-frame clones only, minus some. The data show 150,000 to 200,000 clones, with around four fifths seen just once and around 2.8% held by the top ten. The sample comprised peripheral blood. These receptors came from a man aged 65 to 85 with acute or convalescent COVID-19.

This clone occurred a few times. V usage is TRBV6-6 and J usage is TRBJ1-2; no definite D call. The CDR3 has 11 residues. Germline CDR1 reads MNHNY; CDR2 reads SVGAGI (reference sequence). V shed 7 bases and J shed 0 bases, with 3 bases lying between them. The DNA for the CDR3 is TGTGCCAGCACAGCTAACTATGGCTACACCTTC. It encodes CASTANYGYTF.

The chain has TRBV4-1 and TRBJ1-4; weak D call: TRBD1 (6 bases). Germline V CDR1 and CDR2: MGHRA, YSYEKL. The CDR3 is 14 amino acids. Trimming shortened V by 6 bases and J by 4 bases, and 12 bases separated the two germline ends. CDR3 nucleotides: TGCGCCAGCAGAACGGGCAGGGGTAATGAAAAACTGTTTTTT. The encoded protein is CASRTGRGNEKLFF.

The chain has TRBV7-9 and TRBJ2-7; D is unresolved. CDR1 and CDR2 from the germline V gene are SEHNR and FQNEAQ (reference sequence). This CDR3 has 13 residues. Trimming removed 6 bases at V and 2 bases at J, with 11 bases between. The CDR3: CASSPTVTYEQYF. The CDR3 coding sequence is TGTGCCAGCAGTCCTACAGTGACCTACGAGCAGTACTTC.

A single count supports this clone. This rearrangement joins TRBV27 to TRBJ2-7; D is possibly TRBD2 (5 bases). The CDR3 loop spans 15 amino acids. V lost 6 bases to trimming and J lost 2 bases, with 17 bases between them. Germline assignment: CDR1 MNHEY and CDR2 SMNVEV (reference sequence). The CDR3 loop reads CASRLKLESTYEQYF. In DNA form, the CDR3 reads TGTGCCAGCAGACTGAAACTAGAAAGTACCTACGAGCAGTACTTC.

This chain joins TRBV19 and TRBJ2-4; 13 bases agree with TRBD2. The CDR3 totals 15 residues. With 4 bases clipped from V and 5 bases from J, the junction kept 2 bases outside the gene matches. From germline, CDR1 is LNHDA and CDR2 SQIVND (reference sequence). The DNA of the CDR3 is TGTGCCAGTAGTACCGGGACTAGCGGGGAAAACATTCAGTACTTC. It codes for CASSTGTSGENIQYF. The variable domain in full, completed from reference TRBV19 and TRBJ2-4, reads DGGITQSPKYLFRKEGQNVTLSCEQNLNHDAMYWYRQDPGQGLRLIYYSQIVNDFQKGDIAEGYSVSREKKESFPLTVTSAQKNPTAFYLCASSTGTSGENIQYFGAGTRLSVL.